The 14 T cell receptor beta chains listed next were all sequenced from one sample in a study of blood T cell repertoires in COVID-19. Here immunoSEQ multiplex PCR was the method, and the copy in TCRdb shows in-frame clones only, minus some. The sample has 150,000 or so clones, roughly 84% seen once. Sequenced: peripheral blood. The receptors originated from a human donor in a cohort sampled during active COVID-19.

Only one count was recorded for this clone. The CDR3 spells CASSITENTEAFF. The CDR3, as DNA: TGTGCCAGTAGCATTACAGAAAACACTGAAGCTTTCTTT. The genes are TRBV19 and TRBJ1-1; unclear D gene. CDR3 length equals 13 residues. The germline gives CDR1 LNHDA, CDR2 SQIVND (reference sequence). Trimming shortened V by 6 bases and J by 2 bases, and 10 bases separated the two germline ends.

The chain has TRBV7-9 and TRBJ1-6; D gene uncertain. The CDR3 consists of 13 residues. Deletions cut 8 bases from V and 10 bases from J, with 15 bases between. The germline gives CDR1 SEHNR, CDR2 FQNEAQ (reference sequence). This chain's CDR3 is CASVRAEKSPLHF. The CDR3 DNA is TGTGCCAGCGTGCGGGCTGAGAAATCACCCCTCCACTTT.

The chain is built from TRBV27 and TRBJ1-4; D is undetermined. V shed 1 base and J shed 4 bases, with 10 bases lying between them. The CDR3 loop spans 15 amino acids. CDR1 is MNHEY, CDR2 SMNVEV, per germline (reference sequence). The CDR3, as DNA: TGTGCCAGCAGTTTATTCAGGCTGGGTAATGAAAAACTGTTTTTT. This codes for CASSLFRLGNEKLFF.

The chain is built from TRBV7-8 and TRBJ1-2, with 7 bases fitting TRBD1. CDR3 length: 16 amino acids. Trimming cost V 0 bases and J 6 bases; bases outside gene matches: 10. Germline V CDR1 and CDR2: SGHVS, FQNEAQ. Here the CDR3 reads CASSLAGQARRDGYTF. Here the CDR3 DNA reads TGTGCCAGCAGCTTAGCAGGACAGGCACGGAGAGATGGCTACACCTTC.

The chain is built from TRBV5-1 and TRBJ1-1; D call uncertain. The ends were cut back, 1 base at V and 1 base at J, with 11 bases in the middle. Germline CDR1 is SGHRS and CDR2 is YFSETQ. The CDR3 sequence is 15 residues long. The CDR3 region has the DNA TGCGCCAGCAGCTTGAGGGAGACTACGAACACTGAAGCTTTCTTT. It codes for CASSLRETTNTEAFF.

The chain recombines TRBV6-2 or TRBV6-3 with TRBJ2-1; 15 nucleotides agree with TRBD2. Looked up from germline, CDR1 is MNHEY and CDR2 is SVGEGT. This CDR3 is built from 18 residues. V shed 4 bases, J shed 4 bases, and the junction held 8 bases outside the gene matches. In DNA form, the CDR3 reads TGTGCCAGCAGTTCTCCTCGGACTAGCGGGGGGGGATACAATGAGCAGTTCTTC. Its protein is CASSSPRTSGGGYNEQFF.

The rearrangement links TRBV19 to TRBJ1-4; 7 positions match TRBD1. The germline V gene encodes CDR1 LNHDA and CDR2 SQIVND (reference sequence). The V segment lost 4 bases and the J segment 1 base; nucleotides outside the gene matches: 3. The CDR3 runs to 15 residues. The CDR3 coding sequence is TGTGCCAGTAGTAGGGGGGACAGAACTAATGAAAAACTGTTTTTT. This translates into CASSRGDRTNEKLFF.

The chain employs TRBV7-3 and TRBJ2-1; 10 nucleotides align to TRBD1. There are 16 residues in the CDR3. Germline V gives CDR1 SGHTA, CDR2 FQGTGA. With 0 bases clipped from V and 8 bases from J, the junction kept 7 bases outside the gene matches. Here the CDR3 reads CASSLTLTGGTDEQFF. The CDR3 nucleotides are TGTGCCAGCAGCTTAACCCTGACAGGGGGCACTGATGAGCAGTTCTTC.

The chain has TRBV10-3 and TRBJ1-5; 7 bases align to TRBD1. Germline V lookup: CDR1 ENHRY, CDR2 SYGVKD. The trim removed 3 bases at V and 4 bases at J, leaving 3 bases unmatched. This CDR3 contains 14 residues. CDR3 coding DNA: TGTGCCATCAGTGACCGACAGGGTAATCAGCCCCAGCATTTT. Translation gives CAISDRQGNQPQHF.

The genes are TRBV5-1 and TRBJ2-3; TRBD1 matches at 8 bases. The CDR3 is 16 amino acids. CDR1 is SGHRS and CDR2 is YFSETQ in the germline V gene. V dropped 4 bases and J dropped 1; count of bases not matched to a gene: 8. The CDR3 region is CASSPPKTGGTDTQYF. Here the CDR3 DNA reads TGCGCCAGCAGCCCCCCGAAGACAGGGGGCACAGATACGCAGTATTTT.

CDR3 nucleotides: TGTGCCAGCAGTTATGGACAGGGATACGAGCAGTACGTC. Encoded protein: CASSYGQGYEQYV. V and J are TRBV12-3 or TRBV12-4 and TRBJ2-7; TRBD1 matches at 8 bases. The CDR3 is made up of 13 amino acids. Trimming took 4 bases from V and 4 from J; bases not matched to a gene: 3.

The V call is TRBV7-8, the J call TRBJ1-3; D not certain. Trimming shortened V by 5 bases and J by 1 base, and 15 bases separated the two germline ends. Germline V gives CDR1 SGHVS, CDR2 FQNEAQ. CDR3 length: 16 amino acids. The CDR3 loop is CASSPRGQPSGNTIYF. DNA for the CDR3: TGTGCCAGCAGCCCTAGAGGGCAACCTTCTGGAAACACCATATATTTT.

This chain joins TRBV29-1 and TRBJ2-1; possibly TRBD1 for D (6 bases). CDR3 length: 12 amino acids. V lost 6 bases and J 3 bases, leaving 9 bases between the germline ends. Germline values: CDR1 SQVTM, CDR2 ANQGSEA. CDR3 region: CSVSQGYNEQFF. CDR3 DNA sequence: TGCAGCGTGTCACAGGGCTACAATGAGCAGTTCTTC.

V gene TRBV9 combines with J gene TRBJ2-3; TRBD2 aligns across 11 bases. Germline trimming cut 6 bases from V and 6 bases from J; bases unmatched to any gene: 9. This CDR3 region has 15 residues. Germline loops: CDR1 SGDLS, CDR2 YYNGEE. DNA for the CDR3: TGTGCCAGCACCGCAACTAGCGGGAGAGTGGATACGCAGTATTTT. Protein: CASTATSGRVDTQYF.